One sample yielded the 32 T cell receptor beta chains listed below, sequenced in a study of T cell responses to AZD1222 COVID-19 vaccine. Clones were read by immunoSEQ multiplex PCR, and TCRdb kept only the in-frame ones, dropping some. The sample includes 110,000 or so clones, 85% to 90% of them seen just once. The material sequenced was peripheral blood, taken on day 0 of AZD1222 vaccination. These TCRs come from an adult in good health.

The chain uses TRBV11-1 and TRBJ2-2; 13 positions match TRBD2. The length of the CDR3 is 16 residues. With V trimmed by 5 bases and J by 7 bases, 7 bases remained unmatched. Germline V CDR1 and CDR2: SGHAT, FQDESV (reference sequence). The CDR3 DNA follows: TGTGCCAGCAGCCTTGGACTAGCGGGAGTACACGGGGAGCTGTTTTTT. Its translation: CASSLGLAGVHGELFF.

The rearrangement uses TRBV4-2 and TRBJ2-5; D gene unclear. Trimming cost V 1 base and J 1 base, with 7 bases left between them. This CDR3 has 14 amino acids. Germline CDR1 LGHNA, CDR2 YNFKEQ. The CDR3 region is CASSQGQIQETQYF. CDR3 nucleotides: TGTGCCAGCAGCCAAGGCCAGATCCAAGAGACCCAGTACTTC.

Only a few counts were recorded for this clone. The rearrangement links TRBV3-1 (or the pseudogene TRBV3-2) to TRBJ2-1; TRBD2 matches at 8 bases. J gave up 0 bases and V 1 base, and 11 bases lay outside the gene matches. The CDR3 is 19 amino acids. The germline V gene encodes CDR1 LGHDT and CDR2 YNNKEL (reference sequence). CDR3 protein: CASSQGAGLESSSYNEQFF. The CDR3 DNA follows: TGTGCCAGCAGCCAAGGAGCGGGACTAGAGTCGAGCTCCTACAATGAGCAGTTCTTC.

This clone was seen more than once but under ten times. The gene calls are TRBV6-5 and TRBJ2-2; 11 nucleotides align to TRBD2. Germline V lookup: CDR1 MNHEY, CDR2 SVGAGI. The CDR3 has 15 amino acids. The V segment lost 5 bases and the J segment 4 bases; nucleotides outside the gene matches: 3. The CDR3 spells CASSPLAGGTGELFF. In DNA form, the CDR3 reads TGTGCCAGCAGTCCGCTAGCGGGAGGCACCGGGGAGCTGTTTTTT.

This clone has only one observation. The rearrangement links TRBV5-1 to TRBJ2-1, with D maybe TRBD1 (6 bases). Germline assignment: CDR1 SGHRS and CDR2 YFSETQ. V was shortened by 0 bases and J by 5 bases, with 12 bases between the two germline ends. The CDR3 totals 15 residues. The CDR3 DNA is TGCGCCAGCAGCTTGGTTGCAGGGGCCAACAATGAGCAGTTCTTC. This translates into CASSLVAGANNEQFF.

This clone was found a few times. The chain combines TRBV9 with TRBJ2-1; perhaps TRBD2 as D (6 bases). Germline assignment: CDR1 SGDLS and CDR2 YYNGEE. The germline V and J ends were trimmed by 3 bases and 4 bases, with 11 bases remaining between them. The CDR3 covers 14 residues. Here the CDR3 DNA reads TGTGCCAGCAGCGACCGGGAGACGTACAATGAGCAGTTCTTC. Translation: CASSDRETYNEQFF.

The CDR3 DNA is TGTGCCAGCAGCTTAGACGGGACAGGGTTCTATGAGCAGTTCTTC. It is translated as CASSLDGTGFYEQFF. The chain has TRBV11-3 and TRBJ2-1; 9 nucleotides align to TRBD1. The CDR3 totals 15 residues. V shed 0 bases and J 8 bases; nucleotides not matched to a gene: 5. Germline lookup yields CDR1 SGHNT and CDR2 YENEEA.

The chain links TRBV5-8 to TRBJ2-7; D might be TRBD2 (6 bases). Trimming took off 1 base at V and 5 bases at J, with 16 bases between the two ends. Germline assignment: CDR1 SGHTS and CDR2 YDEGEE. The CDR3 is 15 amino acids. The CDR3 DNA follows: TGTGCCAGCAGCTTGTATGGCCACCGGAGGGACGAGCAGTACTTC. Translating it yields CASSLYGHRRDEQYF.

The chain recombines TRBV7-2 with TRBJ2-4; 7 bases are shared with TRBD1. Looked up from germline, CDR1 is SGHTA and CDR2 is FQGNSA. The CDR3 covers 11 residues. Trimming at V came to 6 bases and at J to 13 bases, leaving 6 bases not matched to a gene. The chain's CDR3 is CASSQTTGQYF. DNA of the CDR3: TGTGCCAGCAGTCAAACGACAGGGCAGTACTTC.

The V gene is TRBV7-2, the J gene TRBJ2-1; no reliable D call. Germline V CDR1 and CDR2: SGHTA, FQGNSA. The CDR3 spans 13 residues. Trimming left V 5 bases short and J 5 bases short, with 10 bases between. The CDR3 DNA is TGTGCCAGCAGCATCGGTCCTAACAATGAGCAGTTCTTC. It encodes CASSIGPNNEQFF.

In DNA form, the CDR3 reads TGTGCCAGTAGTATCCTGGAAAACTATGGCTACACCTTC. It is translated as CASSILENYGYTF. The chain recombines TRBV19 with TRBJ1-2, with D uncertain. Trimming cost V 3 bases and J 2 bases, with 7 bases left between them. In germline, CDR1 is LNHDA, CDR2 SQIVND (reference sequence). The CDR3 loop spans 13 amino acids.

The genes are TRBV18 and TRBJ1-5, with D unclear. CDR1 KGHSH and CDR2 LQKENI come from the germline V gene. The V end lost 1 base, the J end lost 0 bases, and 7 bases lay between the germline ends. The CDR3 totals 15 residues. In DNA, the CDR3 is TGTGCCAGCTCACCACAGGGTATTAGCAATCAGCCCCAGCATTTT. Translating it yields CASSPQGISNQPQHF.

The chain links TRBV7-2 to TRBJ1-2; possible D gene TRBD1, 5 bases. Germline assignment: CDR1 SGHTA and CDR2 FQGNSA. This CDR3 spans 16 amino acids. Trimming removed 0 bases at V and 0 bases at J, with 11 bases between. The DNA of the CDR3 is TGTGCCAGCAGCTTAGCGCTAGTCAGGGCTAACTATGGCTACACCTTC. It yields the protein CASSLALVRANYGYTF.

The chain couples TRBV11-1 to TRBJ1-2, with a weak D call TRBD1 (6 bases). V was clipped by 3 bases and J by 4 bases, with 12 bases between them. Per germline, CDR1 SGHAT and CDR2 FQDESV (reference sequence). The CDR3 is 14 residues long. CDR3 region: CASSLHQGSYGYTF. The CDR3 nucleotides are TGTGCCAGCAGCTTGCATCAGGGGTCCTATGGCTACACCTTC.

The chain couples TRBV28 to TRBJ2-6, with D possibly TRBD2 on 5 matching bases. The V gene lost 2 bases and the J gene lost 4 bases, with 18 bases spanning the gap. The length of the CDR3 is 18 residues. Germline-derived CDR1 and CDR2 are MDHEN and SYDVKM. CDR3 sequence: CASSLRGRTLSGANVLTF. DNA for the CDR3: TGTGCCAGCAGTTTAAGAGGTAGGACTCTATCCGGGGCCAACGTCCTGACTTTC.

This rearrangement joins TRBV28 to TRBJ1-2, with 10 positions matching TRBD1. The germline gives CDR1 MDHEN, CDR2 SYDVKM. Trimming at V came to 5 bases and at J to 6 bases, leaving 6 bases not matched to a gene. The CDR3 runs 14 residues. The CDR3 loop reads CASSRTGGGNGYTF. In nucleotides, the CDR3 is TGTGCCAGCAGTAGGACAGGGGGAGGGAATGGCTACACCTTC.

This clone was recorded only once. V usage is TRBV19 and J usage is TRBJ2-3, with TRBD1 matching 8 bases. The CDR3 runs to 12 residues. V was clipped by 10 bases and J by 3 bases; unmatched bases: 3. Germline CDR1 reads LNHDA; CDR2 reads SQIVND (reference sequence). The CDR3 is CATRTGTDTQYF. The CDR3 DNA reads as TGTGCCACCCGGACAGGGACAGATACGCAGTATTTT.

V and J are TRBV2 and TRBJ2-1, with TRBD2 matching 14 bases. This CDR3 region has 18 residues. V lost 1 base and J lost 7; bases outside the gene matches: 9. Germline CDR1 SNHLY, CDR2 FYNNEI. The CDR3 here is CASSEVTSGRVVANEQFF. The CDR3 coding sequence is TGTGCCAGCAGTGAAGTGACTAGCGGGAGGGTGGTAGCGAATGAGCAGTTCTTC. Drawing the rest from reference TRBV2 and TRBJ2-1, the complete variable domain is EPEVTQTPSHQVTQMGQEVILRCVPISNHLYFYWYRQILGQKVEFLVSFYNNEISEKSEIFDDQFSVERPDGSNFTLKIRSTKLEDSAMYFCASSEVTSGRVVANEQFFGPGTRLTVL.

V is TRBV6-5 and J is TRBJ1-3; 8 bases are shared with TRBD1. Germline V gives CDR1 MNHEY, CDR2 SVGAGI. V trimming: 4 bases; J trimming: 0 bases; junction bases outside the gene matches: 2. The CDR3 has 15 amino acids. Written as DNA, the CDR3 is TGTGCCAGCAGTTCAGGGGGCTACTCTGGAAACACCATATATTTT. Translation gives CASSSGGYSGNTIYF.

V and J are TRBV2 and TRBJ1-5; D is perhaps TRBD1 (6 bases). Germline CDR1 reads SNHLY; CDR2 reads FYNNEI. Trimming left V 8 bases short and J 0 bases short, with 17 bases between. The CDR3 has 16 residues. The chain's CDR3 is CASQSQGPYSNQPQHF. The CDR3 nucleotides read TGTGCCAGCCAAAGTCAGGGGCCTTATAGCAATCAGCCCCAGCATTTT.

Notes on this clone: A junction end diverges from the germline sequence, so it may reflect a read error. CDR3 nucleotides: TGTGCCAGCAGCCTAGCAGGCGGTGAAGCCTACGAGCAGTACTTC. Translation gives CASSLAGGEAYEQYF. V is TRBV7-2 and J is TRBJ2-7; D perhaps matches TRBD2 (5 bases). Germline CDR1 SGHTA, CDR2 FQGNSA. CDR3 length: 15 residues. The full variable domain, with the rest looked up from reference TRBV7-2 and TRBJ2-7, is GAGVSQSPSNKVTEKGKDVELRCDPISGHTALYWYRQSLGQGLEFLIYFQGNSAPDKSGLPSDRFSAERTGGSVSTLTIQRTQQEDSAVYLCASSLAGGEAYEQYFGPGTRLTVT.

The chain combines TRBV19 with TRBJ1-5; perhaps TRBD1 as D (6 bases). The CDR3 totals 14 residues. Germline-derived CDR1 and CDR2 are LNHDA and SQIVND (reference sequence). Deletions cut 10 bases from V and 0 bases from J, with 13 bases between. The CDR3 DNA follows: TGTGCCACCTTCCAGGGGAGTAGCAATCAGCCCCAGCATTTT. Translation: CATFQGSSNQPQHF.

The chain recombines TRBV7-9 with TRBJ2-3; the match to TRBD2 covers 13 bases. The CDR3 extends over 17 amino acids. The germline V gene has CDR1 SEHNR and CDR2 FQNEAQ (reference sequence). The trim removed 0 bases at V and 4 bases at J, leaving 4 bases unmatched. The CDR3 nucleotides read TGTGCCAGCAGCTTAGCCCGGACTAGCGGGAGTGCAGATACGCAGTATTTT. This translates into CASSLARTSGSADTQYF. Full variable domain (outside the CDR3, taken from reference TRBV7-9 and TRBJ2-3): DTGVSQNPRHKITKRGQNVTFRCDPISEHNRLYWYRQTLGQGPEFLTYFQNEAQLEKSRLLSDRFSAERPKGSFSTLEIQRTEQGDSAMYLCASSLARTSGSADTQYFGPGTRLTVL.

This sequence joins TRBV5-1 and TRBJ2-1, with TRBD2 as a possible D gene (5 bases). V was cut by 3 bases and J by 3 bases, with 13 bases left in between. Per the germline V gene, CDR1 is SGHRS and CDR2 is YFSETQ. The CDR3 spans 15 residues. As DNA, the CDR3 is TGCGCCAGCAGCTCGACTCCGGGAAACTACAATGAGCAGTTCTTC. Protein product: CASSSTPGNYNEQFF.

V usage is TRBV2 and J usage is TRBJ2-5; TRBD2 agrees at 15 bases. This CDR3 is 15 amino acids long. Per the germline V gene, CDR1 is SNHLY and CDR2 is FYNNEI. The trim removed 6 bases at V and 3 bases at J, leaving 2 bases unmatched. The CDR3 sequence is CASSGLAGGEETQYF. In nucleotides, the CDR3 is TGTGCCAGCAGCGGACTAGCGGGAGGGGAAGAGACCCAGTACTTC.

V gene TRBV5-1 combines with J gene TRBJ2-7; 7 bases map to TRBD2. The CDR3 extends over 14 amino acids. V shed 0 bases and J 6 bases; nucleotides not matched to a gene: 6. Per the germline V gene, CDR1 is SGHRS and CDR2 is YFSETQ. CDR3 nucleotide sequence: TGCGCCAGCAGCTTGGGGCCTAGCGGAAGCGAGCAGTACTTC. Encoded protein: CASSLGPSGSEQYF.

This chain uses TRBV3-1 (or the pseudogene TRBV3-2) with TRBJ2-3; possible D gene TRBD2, 5 bases. The CDR3 is made up of 16 amino acids. Germline V gene data show CDR1 as LGHDT and CDR2 as YNNKEL (reference sequence). V gave up 3 bases and J gave up 0 bases, with 13 bases separating them. CDR3 in amino acids: CASSHESGFSTDTQYF. The CDR3 DNA follows: TGTGCCAGCAGCCATGAGTCGGGGTTCAGCACAGATACGCAGTATTTT.

The chain employs TRBV27 and TRBJ2-3, with 12 bases aligning to TRBD2. The CDR3 spans 16 residues. V gave up 6 bases and J gave up 4 bases; unmatched junction bases: 8. Germline lookup yields CDR1 MNHEY and CDR2 SMNVEV (reference sequence). The CDR3: CASSRGSSGRADTQYF. DNA of the CDR3: TGTGCCAGCAGCCGCGGTTCTAGCGGGAGGGCAGATACGCAGTATTTT.

This chain connects TRBV6-1 to TRBJ1-1; D unclear. The CDR3 is made up of 13 amino acids. Trimming left V 2 bases short and J 7 bases short, with 11 bases between. In germline, CDR1 is MNHNS, CDR2 SASEGT. Here the CDR3 DNA reads TGTGCCAGCAGTGAATGGTCGCGCCTTGAAGCTTTCTTT. It is translated as CASSEWSRLEAFF.

The chain couples TRBV6-6 to TRBJ1-5; TRBD1 is a possible D gene (5 bases). Germline CDR1 MNHNY, CDR2 SVGAGI (reference sequence). The CDR3 is 15 residues long. V lost 7 bases and J lost 6, with 19 bases in between. CDR3 nucleotides: TGTGCCAGCAACTTCGAGGGGCGAGTGGGTCAGCCCCAGCATTTT. It encodes CASNFEGRVGQPQHF.

This chain joins TRBV3-1 (or the pseudogene TRBV3-2) and TRBJ1-5, with D tentatively TRBD1 (6 bases). Germline V gene data show CDR1 as LGHDT and CDR2 as YNNKEL (reference sequence). This CDR3 has 15 amino acids. Trimming shortened V by 0 bases and J by 6 bases, and 12 bases separated the two germline ends. The CDR3 sequence: CASSQEMGASQPQHF. The CDR3 DNA reads TGTGCCAGCAGCCAAGAGATGGGGGCGAGTCAGCCCCAGCATTTT.

The V gene is TRBV18, the J gene TRBJ1-3; D uncertain. V lost 3 bases and J lost 0, with 12 bases in between. The CDR3 extends over 16 amino acids. From germline, CDR1 is KGHSH and CDR2 LQKENI. The CDR3 here is CASSPSQTSSGNTIYF. The CDR3 nucleotides read TGTGCCAGCTCACCGTCACAGACGAGCTCTGGAAACACCATATATTTT.